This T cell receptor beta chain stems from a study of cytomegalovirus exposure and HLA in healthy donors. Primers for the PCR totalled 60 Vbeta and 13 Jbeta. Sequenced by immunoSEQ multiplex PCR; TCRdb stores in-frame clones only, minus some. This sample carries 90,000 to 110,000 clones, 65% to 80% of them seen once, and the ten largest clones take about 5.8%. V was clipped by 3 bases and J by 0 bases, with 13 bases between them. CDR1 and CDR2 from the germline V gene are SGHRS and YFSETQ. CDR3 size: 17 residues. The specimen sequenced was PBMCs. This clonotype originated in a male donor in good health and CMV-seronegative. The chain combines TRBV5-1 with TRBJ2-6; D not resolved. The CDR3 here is CASSSSPGPSGANVLTF. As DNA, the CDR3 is TGCGCCAGCAGCTCCTCCCCCGGTCCCTCTGGGGCCAACGTCCTGACTTTC.